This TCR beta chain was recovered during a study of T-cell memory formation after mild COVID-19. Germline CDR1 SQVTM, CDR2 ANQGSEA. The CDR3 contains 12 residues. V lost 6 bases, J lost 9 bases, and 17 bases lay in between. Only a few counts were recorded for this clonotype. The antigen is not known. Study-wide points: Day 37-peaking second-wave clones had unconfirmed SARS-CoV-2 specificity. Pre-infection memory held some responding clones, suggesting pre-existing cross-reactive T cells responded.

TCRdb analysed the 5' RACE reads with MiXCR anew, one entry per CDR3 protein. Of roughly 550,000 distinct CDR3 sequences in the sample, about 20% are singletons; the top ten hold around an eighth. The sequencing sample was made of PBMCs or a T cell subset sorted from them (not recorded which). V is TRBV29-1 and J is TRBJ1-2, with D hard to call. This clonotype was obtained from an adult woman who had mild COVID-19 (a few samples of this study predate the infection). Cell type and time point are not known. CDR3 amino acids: CSVVKGDFSYTF. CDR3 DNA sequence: TGCAGCGTGGTAAAGGGTGACTTTAGCTACACCTTC.